Detailed here is one T cell receptor beta chain. No antigen is known for it. The CDR3 runs 10 residues. Germline loops: CDR1 SEHNR, CDR2 FQNEAQ (reference sequence). Deletions cut 10 bases from V and 4 bases from J, with 8 bases between. This specimen comes from a study of CD8+CD57+ T cells in acquired aplastic anemia. Study as a whole: Isolated CD4+ and CD8+ cells, once sorted, yielded DNA averaging roughly 3.2 ug. Study findings and constraints: The study identified twenty-nine CD8+ CDR3 sequences shared by patients and controls. Significance was not reached for CD8+ Simpson's diversity between patients and controls.

Genomic DNA templated the TCR beta VDJ and CDR3 profiling. TCRdb analysed the reads with MiXCR anew, one entry per CDR3 protein. The repertoire consists of over 150,000 distinct CDR3 sequences, with 45% to 60% occurring once and the leading ten covering under 15%. The patients chosen for sequencing had shown expansion of CD8+CD57+ cells (detected by flow cytometry). Patients were therapy-naive when their blood was sampled. V is TRBV7-9 and J is TRBJ2-7; D uncertain. The sequence was collected from a human donor with aplastic anemia. Sequences were obtained from sorted CD4+, CD8+, or CD8+CD57+ T cells (not recorded which) from PBMCs. CDR3 loop: CATPVYEQYF. Here the CDR3 DNA reads TGTGCCACCCCGGTATACGAGCAGTACTTC. Filled out from reference TRBV7-9 and TRBJ2-7, the complete variable domain reads DTGVSQNPRHKITKRGQNVTFRCDPISEHNRLYWYRQTLGQGPEFLTYFQNEAQLEKSRLLSDRFSAERPKGSFSTLEIQRTEQGDSAMYLCATPVYEQYFGPGTRLTVT.